These 15 T cell receptor beta chains were all obtained from the same sample, sequenced in a study of OX40 agonist ivuxolimab in advanced cancers. Produced via immunoSEQ multiplex PCR; TCRdb's table is partial and in-frame only. Altogether approximately 40,000 clones are present, roughly 80% being singletons, with the ten largest covering approximately 7.3%. The sample consisted of CD4+ or CD8+ T cells sorted from blood, taken in a trial of the OX40 agonist ivuxolimab. The source of these receptors is an adult with an advanced solid tumor such as melanoma, head and neck, liver or kidney cancer.

This chain links TRBV7-9 with TRBJ2-3; TRBD1 might be the D (6 bases). Per germline, CDR1 SEHNR and CDR2 FQNEAQ (reference sequence). This CDR3 has 15 amino acids. V was shortened by 5 bases and J by 2 bases, with 14 bases between the two germline ends. CDR3 nucleotides: TGTGCCAGCAGCCCCTCCGGGACACTCACAGATACGCAGTATTTT. This encodes CASSPSGTLTDTQYF.

V usage is TRBV18 and J usage is TRBJ1-2, with 7 bases matching TRBD1. Germline V gene lookup returns CDR1 KGHSH and CDR2 LQKENI. The CDR3 has 13 residues. The V gene end was trimmed by 2 bases and the J gene end by 7 bases; junction bases not matched to a gene: 4. CDR3 nucleotide sequence: TGTGCCAGCTCACCAGACGGGACAGTTGGCTACACCTTC. Its protein product is CASSPDGTVGYTF.

The rearrangement joins TRBV6-5 to TRBJ2-7; 7 bases line up with TRBD1. The CDR3 is 15 amino acids. Germline CDR1 reads MNHEY; CDR2 reads SVGAGI. V shed 0 bases, J shed 5 bases, and the junction held 7 bases outside the gene matches. CDR3 sequence (DNA): TGTGCCAGCAGTTACTCAAGAACGACAGGGAACGAGCAGTACTTC. Encoded protein: CASSYSRTTGNEQYF.

V is TRBV11-2 and J is TRBJ2-7, with 10 bases identical to TRBD1. This CDR3 has 18 residues. Germline lookup yields CDR1 SGHAT and CDR2 FQNNGV. J lost 1 base, V lost 5 bases, and 14 bases had no gene match. Written as DNA, the CDR3 is TGTGCCAGCAGCCCACTACGCCGGGACAGGGGTAGGTCCTACGAGCAGTACTTC. This translates into CASSPLRRDRGRSYEQYF.

The rearrangement links TRBV2 to TRBJ2-3; D is uncertain. V lost 5 bases and J lost 0, with 12 bases in between. CDR1 is SNHLY and CDR2 is FYNNEI in the germline V gene. The CDR3 has 15 amino acids. The CDR3 coding sequence is TGTGCCAGCAGTCTCCGGCTATCTAGCACAGATACGCAGTATTTT. As protein: CASSLRLSSTDTQYF.

This clone was recorded once. This chain uses TRBV19 with TRBJ1-2, with 8 bases fitting TRBD1. The length of the CDR3 is 16 residues. V dropped 8 bases and J dropped 1; count of bases not matched to a gene: 12. CDR1 and CDR2 from the germline V gene are LNHDA and SQIVND (reference sequence). In nucleotides, the CDR3 is TGTGCCAGTCGCAGGGGGCGAGGGGCCGTTAACTATGGCTACACCTTC. Residues: CASRRGRGAVNYGYTF.

The chain couples TRBV30 to TRBJ2-1; TRBD2 is a possible D gene (6 bases). Trimming took off 0 bases at V and 0 bases at J, with 21 bases between the two ends. The V gene's germline CDR1 is GTSNPN and CDR2 SVGIG (reference sequence). The CDR3 is 19 residues long. For the CDR3, the DNA is TGTGCCTGGAGTGTATACCGCGGGACCGTTCAAAGCTCCTACAATGAGCAGTTCTTC. Protein sequence: CAWSVYRGTVQSSYNEQFF. Full variable domain (rest looked up from reference TRBV30 and TRBJ2-1): SQTIHQWPATLVQPVGSPLSLECTVEGTSNPNLYWYRQAAGRGLQLLFYSVGIGQISSEVPQNLSASRPQDRQFILSSKKLLLSDSGFYLCAWSVYRGTVQSSYNEQFFGPGTRLTVL.

This chain connects TRBV27 to TRBJ2-3, with 11 positions matching TRBD2. Germline CDR1 reads MNHEY; CDR2 reads SMNVEV (reference sequence). The J segment lost 0 bases and the V segment lost 1 base, leaving 0 bases of the junction unmatched. This CDR3 contains 16 residues. CDR3 sequence: CASSLLAGGSTDTQYF. The CDR3 nucleotides are TGTGCCAGCAGTTTATTAGCGGGAGGGAGCACAGATACGCAGTATTTT.

The genes are TRBV30 and TRBJ2-5, with 7 nucleotides matching TRBD1. V was clipped by 5 bases and J by 1 base; unmatched bases: 7. The germline gives CDR1 GTSNPN, CDR2 SVGIG (reference sequence). This CDR3 contains 14 residues. CDR3 coding DNA: TGTGCCTGGTCCACGGGACAGTCCCAAGAGACCCAGTACTTC. As protein: CAWSTGQSQETQYF.

The CDR3 is CASRVGTSVNNEQFF. CDR3 DNA: TGCGCCAGCAGAGTCGGGACTAGCGTTAACAATGAGCAGTTCTTC. This rearrangement joins TRBV5-1 to TRBJ2-1, with 10 nucleotides matching TRBD2. The germline gives CDR1 SGHRS, CDR2 YFSETQ. The V segment lost 5 bases and the J segment 5 bases; nucleotides outside the gene matches: 7. The CDR3 loop spans 15 amino acids.

The V gene is TRBV5-6, the J gene TRBJ2-3, with TRBD2 matching over 12 bases. The CDR3 runs 17 residues. V lost 2 bases and J lost 2; bases outside the gene matches: 6. Looked up from germline, CDR1 is SGHDT and CDR2 is YYEEEE. For the CDR3, the DNA is TGTGCCAGCAGCTTAGGACTAGCGGGGAGTTACACAGATACGCAGTATTTT. Its translation: CASSLGLAGSYTDTQYF.

The chain combines TRBV14 with TRBJ1-6, with TRBD1 as a possible D gene (5 bases). Trimming pared 4 bases from V and 5 bases from J, leaving 12 bases between. From germline, CDR1 is SGHDN and CDR2 FVKESK. The CDR3 runs 15 residues. For the CDR3, the DNA is TGTGCCAGCAGCCGAGACAGAGCCCATAATTCACCCCTCCACTTT. Encoded protein: CASSRDRAHNSPLHF.

The chain employs TRBV5-1 and TRBJ2-5, with D unresolved. The CDR3 sequence is 14 residues long. In germline, CDR1 is SGHRS, CDR2 YFSETQ. Trimming removed 4 bases from V and 1 base from J, with 11 bases in between. As DNA, the CDR3 is TGCGCCAGCAGCCCCTTTGGAGCCCAAGAGACCCAGTACTTC. It translates to CASSPFGAQETQYF.

This clone was observed a few times. CDR3 nucleotides: TGTGCCAGCAGCTTACGGGAGTCAGGGACTTTGAATGAGCAGTTCTTC. Residues: CASSLRESGTLNEQFF. The J gene is TRBJ2-1, the V gene TRBV7-6, with a weak D call TRBD2 (6 bases). V dropped 2 bases and J dropped 7 bases, with 18 bases sitting between them. This CDR3 is built from 16 residues. Germline CDR1 SGHVS, CDR2 FNYEAQ.

The chain has TRBV2 and TRBJ2-3, with D possibly matching TRBD2 (5 bases). The germline V gene encodes CDR1 SNHLY and CDR2 FYNNEI. This CDR3 has 16 residues. V was cut by 4 bases and J by 1 base, with 15 bases left in between. CDR3 nucleotides: TGTGCCAGCAGTGGGGAGCTACTCTATCGCACAGATACGCAGTATTTT. Protein: CASSGELLYRTDTQYF.